This T cell receptor (beta chain) came from a study of T cell changes during pregnancy in multiple sclerosis. This CDR3 region has 15 residues. V was clipped by 6 bases and J by 2 bases; unmatched bases: 10. CDR1 MDHEN and CDR2 SYDVKM come from the germline V gene. Sequenced by immunoSEQ multiplex PCR; TCRdb stores in-frame clones only, minus some. Of tens of thousands of clones listed, 80% to 95% are singletons. The TCR comes from a female donor in good health, enrolled as a control in a pregnancy study. The material sequenced was peripheral blood, taken after pregnancy. The chain employs TRBV28 and TRBJ2-7; 7 positions match TRBD1. CDR3 protein: CASRRTRDSPYEQYF. CDR3 DNA sequence: TGTGCCAGCAGACGAACGAGGGACAGCCCCTACGAGCAGTACTTC.